Below, 27 T cell receptor beta chains from the same sample are listed, as sequenced in a study of blood T cell repertoires in COVID-19. Sequencing was performed with immunoSEQ multiplex PCR; in TCRdb, only in-frame clones are kept and a portion is missing. This sample has 490,000 or so clones; about 88% occur once, and the top ten carry 6.5% to 9.5%. The sequencing input was PBMCs or T cells enriched from blood (not recorded which). All receptors come from a woman aged 55-75 years who had recovered from COVID-19.

The V call is TRBV5-1, the J call TRBJ2-3; 11 positions agree with TRBD2. CDR1 and CDR2 from the germline V gene are SGHRS and YFSETQ. This CDR3 comprises 16 residues. V gave up 4 bases and J gave up 2 bases; unmatched junction bases: 6. This CDR3 is CASSVLAGGVTDTQYF. CDR3 nucleotides: TGCGCCAGCAGCGTCTTAGCGGGGGGGGTCACAGATACGCAGTATTTT.

The V call is TRBV7-9, the J call TRBJ1-2; tentatively, D is TRBD1 (6 bases). Trimming removed 4 bases from V and 2 bases from J, with 14 bases in between. This CDR3 region has 15 residues. The germline V gene has CDR1 SEHNR and CDR2 FQNEAQ (reference sequence). The CDR3 DNA sequence: TGTGCCAGCAGCTATGAACAAGGGGGAAACTATGGCTACACCTTC. This translates into CASSYEQGGNYGYTF.

J is TRBJ2-5 and V is TRBV5-1; 13 nucleotides match TRBD2. The ends lost 0 bases at V and 4 bases at J; junction bases unmatched: 9. The length of the CDR3 is 18 residues. Looked up from germline, CDR1 is SGHRS and CDR2 is YFSETQ. The CDR3 DNA sequence: TGCGCCAGCAGCTTGGCCCCCTTACTAGCGGGGGGGCGAGAGACCCAGTACTTC. As protein: CASSLAPLLAGGRETQYF.

This clone has just a few counts. J is TRBJ1-2 and V is TRBV3-1 (or the pseudogene TRBV3-2); no definite D call. Germline assignment: CDR1 LGHDT and CDR2 YNNKEL (reference sequence). V was cut by 1 base and J by 4 bases, with 10 bases left in between. CDR3 length equals 14 residues. This chain's CDR3 is CASSQGAWSYGYTF. The CDR3, as DNA: TGTGCCAGCAGCCAAGGAGCCTGGAGCTATGGCTACACCTTC.

This rearrangement joins TRBV18 to TRBJ2-7, with TRBD2 matching over 9 bases. V was clipped by 2 bases and J by 6 bases; unmatched bases: 11. Germline V gene lookup returns CDR1 KGHSH and CDR2 LQKENI. The CDR3 totals 16 residues. CDR3: CASSPKAGGTDREQYV. The CDR3 bases are TGTGCCAGCTCACCAAAGGCGGGAGGGACAGATCGCGAGCAGTACGTC.

The V and J genes are TRBV27 and TRBJ1-2; 7 bases map to TRBD1. The trim removed 5 bases at V and 7 bases at J, leaving 7 bases unmatched. The V gene's germline CDR1 is MNHEY and CDR2 SMNVEV (reference sequence). The CDR3 has 13 residues. The CDR3 loop reads CASSLTGFGGYTF. CDR3 bases: TGTGCCAGCAGTCTGACAGGGTTTGGTGGCTACACCTTC.

The V gene is TRBV24-1, the J gene TRBJ1-1, with D possibly being TRBD1 (6 bases). Germline CDR1 KGHDR, CDR2 SFDVKD. V dropped 5 bases and J dropped 8 bases, with 8 bases sitting between them. The CDR3 length is 11 residues. The CDR3 spells CATSGGREAFF. CDR3 sequence (DNA): TGTGCCACCAGTGGGGGGCGGGAAGCTTTCTTT.

V is TRBV21-1 and J is TRBJ1-3; the tabulated D call, TRBD1, remains unverified against the DNA. TRBV21-1 has pseudogene status. This CDR3 has 16 amino acids. The CDR3 region is CASSWREGTGGYTIYF. CDR3 nucleotide sequence: TGTGCCAGCAGCTGGCGGGAAGGAACAGGGGGATACACCATATATTTT.

The J gene is TRBJ1-2, the V gene TRBV29-1; D not resolved. The CDR3 consists of 12 residues. Trimming took off 3 bases at V and 8 bases at J, with 13 bases between the two ends. Germline CDR1 is SQVTM and CDR2 is ANQGSEA. The CDR3: CSVEGGVGGYTF. DNA of the CDR3: TGCAGCGTTGAGGGAGGAGTGGGAGGCTACACCTTC.

The sample holds one count of this clone. The CDR3 spells CAWSVRPAGAYYNEQFF. The CDR3 DNA reads TGTGCCTGGAGTGTACGTCCAGCTGGAGCCTACTACAATGAGCAGTTCTTC. The chain has TRBV30 and TRBJ2-1; D is unclear. Germline CDR1 and CDR2: GTSNPN and SVGIG (reference sequence). The CDR3 consists of 17 residues. With 0 bases removed from V and 3 bases from J, the gap between germline ends came to 18 bases.

The rearrangement joins TRBV14 to TRBJ1-6; D may be TRBD1 (6 bases). The CDR3 runs to 15 residues. V was cut by 3 bases and J by 5 bases, with 11 bases left in between. Germline V gene lookup returns CDR1 SGHDN and CDR2 FVKESK. The CDR3 coding sequence is TGTGCCAGCAGCCACCGGACAGTCAATAATTCACCCCTCCACTTT. It codes for CASSHRTVNNSPLHF.

This chain connects TRBV5-5 to TRBJ2-7; maybe TRBD2 (6 bases). Germline lookup yields CDR1 SGHKS and CDR2 YYEKEE (reference sequence). The CDR3 length is 15 residues. V was pared by 3 bases and J by 0 bases, with 13 bases between. CDR3 coding DNA: TGTGCCAGCAGCTCCGCGGGGTCCGCCTCCTACGAGCAGTACTTC. Translating it yields CASSSAGSASYEQYF.

The V call is TRBV10-3, the J call TRBJ2-5; 7 bases align to TRBD1. J lost 1 base, V lost 7 bases, and 6 bases had no gene match. Germline CDR1 and CDR2: ENHRY and SYGVKD. This CDR3 is built from 14 residues. The CDR3 nucleotides read TGTGCCATCACCCCGACAGGGACCCAAGAGACCCAGTACTTC. This sequence encodes CAITPTGTQETQYF.

This clone was seen only once. This chain links TRBV5-1 with TRBJ2-1, with 7 bases fitting TRBD1. The germline CDR1 and CDR2 sequences are SGHRS and YFSETQ. The CDR3 consists of 15 residues. V gave up 5 bases and J gave up 0 bases; unmatched junction bases: 5. This CDR3 reads CASRMGTDSYNEQFF. As DNA, the CDR3 is TGCGCCAGCAGGATGGGGACAGACTCCTACAATGAGCAGTTCTTC.

The J gene is TRBJ2-3, the V gene TRBV2, with D perhaps TRBD1 (6 bases). The CDR3 loop spans 15 amino acids. The V gene's germline CDR1 is SNHLY and CDR2 FYNNEI. V lost 5 bases and J lost 0, with 12 bases in between. CDR3 protein: CASSLQGISTDTQYF. CDR3 coding DNA: TGTGCCAGCAGTTTACAGGGCATCAGCACAGATACGCAGTATTTT.

This chain links TRBV27 with TRBJ1-2, with a possible D match to TRBD1 (5 bases). The germline V gene encodes CDR1 MNHEY and CDR2 SMNVEV (reference sequence). The ends were cut back, 4 bases at V and 6 bases at J, with 15 bases in the middle. CDR3 length: 14 residues. CDR3 amino acids: CASSSFQGGDGYTF. The CDR3 nucleotides are TGTGCCAGCAGTTCCTTTCAGGGTGGGGATGGCTACACCTTC.

The J gene is TRBJ2-2, the V gene TRBV2; 9 bases are shared with TRBD2. Trimming took 5 bases from V and 4 from J; bases not matched to a gene: 11. Per germline, CDR1 SNHLY and CDR2 FYNNEI. The CDR3 runs 17 residues. The CDR3: CASSSSSSGVSTGELFF. CDR3 bases: TGTGCCAGCAGTTCCTCTTCTAGCGGGGTCAGCACCGGGGAGCTGTTTTTT.

This chain connects TRBV18 to TRBJ2-1, with 9 bases fitting TRBD1. Trimming cost V 2 bases and J 8 bases; bases outside gene matches: 7. Germline CDR1 reads KGHSH; CDR2 reads LQKENI. CDR3 length: 15 amino acids. The CDR3 nucleotides read TGTGCCAGCTCACCAGGGACAGGGTTATTGGATGAGCAGTTCTTC. Protein sequence: CASSPGTGLLDEQFF. Drawing the rest from reference TRBV18 and TRBJ2-1, the complete variable domain is NAGVMQNPRHLVRRRGQEARLRCSPMKGHSHVYWYRQLPEEGLKFMVYLQKENIIDESGMPKERFSAEFPKEGPSILRIQQVVRGDSAAYFCASSPGTGLLDEQFFGPGTRLTVL.

V is TRBV10-3 and J is TRBJ1-5, with D perhaps TRBD1 (6 bases). The length of the CDR3 is 15 residues. V was trimmed by 6 bases and J by 0 bases, leaving 12 bases between them. The germline CDR1 and CDR2 sequences are ENHRY and SYGVKD. For the CDR3, the DNA is TGTGCCATCAGCCGGACAGAAAATAGCAATCAGCCCCAGCATTTT. Encoded protein: CAISRTENSNQPQHF.

The chain links TRBV2 to TRBJ2-3; no clear D gene. CDR1 and CDR2 (germline): SNHLY, FYNNEI. This CDR3 contains 12 residues. Trimming left V 6 bases short and J 6 bases short, with 10 bases between. This chain's CDR3 is CASRGLVDTQYF. As DNA, the CDR3 is TGTGCCAGCAGGGGCCTCGTGGATACGCAGTATTTT.

The rearrangement uses TRBV6-5 and TRBJ2-7; the match to TRBD1 covers 8 bases. V lost 6 bases to trimming and J lost 2 bases; unmatched junction nucleotides: 0. Germline lookup yields CDR1 MNHEY and CDR2 SVGAGI. The CDR3 sequence is 12 residues long. The CDR3 DNA sequence: TGTGCCAGCAGGGACAGGGCCTACGAGCAGTACGTC. Amino acid sequence: CASRDRAYEQYV.

The CDR3 DNA reads TGTGCCAGCATGGACGACAGGTCCTACGAGCAGTACTTC. Residues: CASMDDRSYEQYF. The chain recombines TRBV28 with TRBJ2-7; maybe TRBD1 (6 bases). V gave up 7 bases and J gave up 1 base, with 11 bases separating them. This CDR3 has 13 residues. Germline values: CDR1 MDHEN, CDR2 SYDVKM.

This chain links TRBV14 with TRBJ2-7, with D uncertain. V was pared by 1 base and J by 5 bases, with 18 bases between. This CDR3 has 16 amino acids. Per germline, CDR1 SGHDN and CDR2 FVKESK. Here the CDR3 reads CASSQGNKAWSDEQYV. The DNA of the CDR3 is TGTGCCAGCAGCCAAGGTAATAAGGCGTGGAGCGACGAGCAGTACGTC.

The chain links TRBV11-2 to TRBJ2-2, with D possibly TRBD1 on 6 matching bases. Germline V lookup: CDR1 SGHAT, CDR2 FQNNGV. This CDR3 has 15 residues. The V gene lost 6 bases and the J gene lost 3 bases, with 14 bases spanning the gap. CDR3 sequence: CASRKTGLHTGELFF. The CDR3 DNA is TGTGCCAGCAGGAAAACAGGGCTCCACACCGGGGAGCTGTTTTTT. Combining the CDR3 with reference TRBV11-2 and TRBJ2-2 gives the whole variable domain EAGVAQSPRYKIIEKRQSVAFWCNPISGHATLYWYQQILGQGPKLLIQFQNNGVVDDSQLPKDRFSAERLKGVDSTLKIQPAKLEDSAVYLCASRKTGLHTGELFFGEGSRLTVL.

The V and J genes are TRBV19 and TRBJ1-2; TRBD1 might be the D (5 bases). Germline V gives CDR1 LNHDA, CDR2 SQIVND (reference sequence). The CDR3 consists of 15 residues. With 3 bases removed from V and 6 bases from J, the gap between germline ends came to 17 bases. The CDR3 spells CASSIGQGDLDGYTF. CDR3 nucleotide sequence: TGTGCCAGTAGTATTGGGCAGGGTGACTTGGATGGCTACACCTTC.

The chain has TRBV7-2 and TRBJ2-3, with 10 bases matching TRBD2. With 2 bases clipped from V and 2 bases from J, the junction kept 13 bases outside the gene matches. The CDR3 has 19 amino acids. The V gene's germline CDR1 is SGHTA and CDR2 FQGNSA. CDR3 nucleotides: TGTGCCAGCAGCTTAAGTGCCAGGGGTAGCGGGGGGTACACAGATACGCAGTATTTT. The encoded protein is CASSLSARGSGGYTDTQYF.

This clone was recorded once. The genes are TRBV5-1 and TRBJ2-7; D may be TRBD1 (5 bases). The V and J ends lost 3 bases and 3 bases respectively, with 16 bases between them. CDR1 and CDR2 from the germline V gene are SGHRS and YFSETQ. CDR3 size: 15 residues. As DNA, the CDR3 is TGCGCCAGCAGCTGGGTGGGGCCTTCTATCTACGAGCAGTACTTC. The encoded protein is CASSWVGPSIYEQYF. The full variable domain, with the rest looked up from reference TRBV5-1 and TRBJ2-7, is KAGVTQTPRYLIKTRGQQVTLSCSPISGHRSVSWYQQTPGQGLQFLFEYFSETQRNKGNFPGRFSGRQFSNSRSEMNVSTLELGDSALYLCASSWVGPSIYEQYFGPGTRLTVT.